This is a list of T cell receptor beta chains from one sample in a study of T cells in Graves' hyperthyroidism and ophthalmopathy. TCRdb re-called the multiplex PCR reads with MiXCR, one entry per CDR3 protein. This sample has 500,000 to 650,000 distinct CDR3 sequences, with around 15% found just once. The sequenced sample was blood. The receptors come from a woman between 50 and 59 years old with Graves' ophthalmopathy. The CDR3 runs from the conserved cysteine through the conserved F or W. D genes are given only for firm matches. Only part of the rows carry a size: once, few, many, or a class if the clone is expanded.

CDR3nt: TGCAGCGTTGAGCCCGGGACTTTTTCCTACAATGAGCAGTTCTTC; CDR3aa: CSVEPGTFSYNEQFF; d_gene: -; j_gene: TRBJ2-1; abundance: few; v_gene: TRBV29-1
CDR3nt: TGCGCCAGCAGCCTTATGCGTAGGGGCACAGATACGCAGTATTTT; CDR3aa: CASSLMRRGTDTQYF; d_gene: -; j_gene: TRBJ2-3; abundance: few; v_gene: TRBV4-3
CDR3nt: TGTGCCGCGACTTTAACTAGCTCGTCCTACGAGCAGTACTTC; CDR3aa: CAATLTSSSYEQYF; d_gene: -; j_gene: TRBJ2-7; abundance: many; v_gene: TRBV28
CDR3nt: TGTGCCAGCAGCTCGCTTGGGGGAATTAGCACAGATACGCAGTATTTT; CDR3aa: CASSSLGGISTDTQYF; d_gene: -; j_gene: TRBJ2-3; abundance: -; v_gene: TRBV28
CDR3nt: TGTGCCAGCAGCCCCCTGGAGCGCGGGAGGGACGATGAGCAGTTCTTC; CDR3aa: CASSPLERGRDDEQFF; d_gene: TRBD2; j_gene: TRBJ2-1; abundance: few; v_gene: TRBV5-4
CDR3nt: TGTGCCAGCAGCCCACAAACTAGCGGGAGAGTATACGAGCAGTACTTC; CDR3aa: CASSPQTSGRVYEQYF; d_gene: TRBD2; j_gene: TRBJ2-7; abundance: many; v_gene: TRBV7-2
CDR3nt: TGTGCCAGCAGCTTACCTAGCGGGAGGGACTCCTACGAGCAGTACTTC; CDR3aa: CASSLPSGRDSYEQYF; d_gene: TRBD2; j_gene: TRBJ2-7; abundance: -; v_gene: TRBV7-2
CDR3nt: TGTGCCACCAGTGACCATCAGGGGAGGGGGCACAATGAGCAGTTCTTC; CDR3aa: CATSDHQGRGHNEQFF; d_gene: -; j_gene: TRBJ2-1; abundance: few; v_gene: TRBV24-1
CDR3nt: TGTGCCAGCAGCCAAATCCCTAAGAACGCTGAAGCTTTCTTT; CDR3aa: CASSQIPKNAEAFF; d_gene: -; j_gene: TRBJ1-1; abundance: -; v_gene: TRBV14
CDR3nt: TGTGCCAGCAGCCAAGATTCCGTCAGCAGGGTGAGAAACTATGGCTACACCTTC; CDR3aa: CASSQDSVSRVRNYGYTF; d_gene: -; j_gene: TRBJ1-2; abundance: many; v_gene: TRBV3-1
CDR3nt: TGTGCCATCAGTGAGTCCGGCGGAGAAACTAGTGAAAAACTGTTTTTT; CDR3aa: CAISESGGETSEKLFF; d_gene: -; j_gene: TRBJ1-4; abundance: -; v_gene: TRBV10-3
CDR3nt: TGCAGTGCTAGCGCGGGGGGAGAAGAGACCCAGTACTTC; CDR3aa: CSASAGGEETQYF; d_gene: TRBD2; j_gene: TRBJ2-5; abundance: -; v_gene: TRBV20-1
CDR3nt: TGCGCCAGCAGCAGGGGACTAGCGGGAGAGGGCGAGCAGTACTTC; CDR3aa: CASSRGLAGEGEQYF; d_gene: TRBD2; j_gene: TRBJ2-7; abundance: many; v_gene: TRBV5-1
CDR3nt: TGTGCCAACCGACAGGGGGCTGGGGGTGAAGCTTTCTTT; CDR3aa: CANRQGAGGEAFF; d_gene: TRBD1; j_gene: TRBJ1-1; abundance: -; v_gene: TRBV7-9
CDR3nt: TGTGCCAGCAGCCCAACAGCTAGCACAGATACGCAGTATTTT; CDR3aa: CASSPTASTDTQYF; d_gene: -; j_gene: TRBJ2-3; abundance: -; v_gene: TRBV9
CDR3nt: TGCAGTGCTAGGAGCGGGAGCCCACCCTTCACAGATACGCAGTATTTT; CDR3aa: CSARSGSPPFTDTQYF; d_gene: TRBD2; j_gene: TRBJ2-3; abundance: many; v_gene: TRBV20-1